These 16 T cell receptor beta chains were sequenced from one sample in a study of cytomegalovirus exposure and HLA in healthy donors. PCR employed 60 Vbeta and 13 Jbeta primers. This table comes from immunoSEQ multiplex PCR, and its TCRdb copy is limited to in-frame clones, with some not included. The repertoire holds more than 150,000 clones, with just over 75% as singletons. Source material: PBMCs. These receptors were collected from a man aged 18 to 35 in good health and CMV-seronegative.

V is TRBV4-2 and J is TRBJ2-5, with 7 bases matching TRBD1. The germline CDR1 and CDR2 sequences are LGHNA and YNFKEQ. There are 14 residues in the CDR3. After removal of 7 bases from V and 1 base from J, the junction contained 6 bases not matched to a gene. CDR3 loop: CASKYTGAQETQYF. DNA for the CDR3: TGTGCCAGCAAATATACAGGGGCCCAAGAGACCCAGTACTTC.

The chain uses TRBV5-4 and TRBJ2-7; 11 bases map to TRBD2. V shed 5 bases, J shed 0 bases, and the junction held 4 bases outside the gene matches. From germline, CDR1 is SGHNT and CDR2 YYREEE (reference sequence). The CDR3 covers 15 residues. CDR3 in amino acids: CASRQGLADSYEQYF. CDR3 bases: TGTGCCAGCAGACAGGGACTAGCGGACTCCTACGAGCAGTACTTC.

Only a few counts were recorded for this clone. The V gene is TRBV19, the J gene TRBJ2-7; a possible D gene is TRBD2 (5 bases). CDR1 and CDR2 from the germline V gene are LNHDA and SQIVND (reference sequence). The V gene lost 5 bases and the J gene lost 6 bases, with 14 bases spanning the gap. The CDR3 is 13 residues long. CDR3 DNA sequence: TGTGCCAGTAGTTTTGCTGCTAGCAGCGAGCAGTACTTC. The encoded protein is CASSFAASSEQYF. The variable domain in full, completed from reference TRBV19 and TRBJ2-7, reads DGGITQSPKYLFRKEGQNVTLSCEQNLNHDAMYWYRQDPGQGLRLIYYSQIVNDFQKGDIAEGYSVSREKKESFPLTVTSAQKNPTAFYLCASSFAASSEQYFGPGTRLTVT.

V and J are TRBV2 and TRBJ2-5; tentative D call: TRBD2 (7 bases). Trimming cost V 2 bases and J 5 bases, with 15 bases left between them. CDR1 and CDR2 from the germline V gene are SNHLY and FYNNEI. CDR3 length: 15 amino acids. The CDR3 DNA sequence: TGTGCCAGCAGTGAATTTGGCGGGGGCTGGGAGACCCAGTACTTC. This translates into CASSEFGGGWETQYF.

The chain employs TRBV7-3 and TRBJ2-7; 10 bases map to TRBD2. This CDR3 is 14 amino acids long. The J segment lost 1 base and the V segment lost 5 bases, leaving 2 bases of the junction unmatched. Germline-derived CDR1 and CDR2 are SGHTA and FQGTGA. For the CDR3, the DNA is TGTGCCAGCAGCCCTAGCGGGAGTTCCTACGAGCAGTACTTC. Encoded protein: CASSPSGSSYEQYF.

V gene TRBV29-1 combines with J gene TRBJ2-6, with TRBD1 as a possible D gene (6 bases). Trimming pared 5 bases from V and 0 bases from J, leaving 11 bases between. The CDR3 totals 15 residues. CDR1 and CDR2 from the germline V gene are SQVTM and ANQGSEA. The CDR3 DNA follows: TGCAGCGTTCTCAAGGACAGCTCTGGGGCCAACGTCCTGACTTTC. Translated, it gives CSVLKDSSGANVLTF. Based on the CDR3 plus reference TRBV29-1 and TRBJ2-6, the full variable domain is SAVISQKPSRDICQRGTSLTIQCQVDSQVTMMFWYRQQPGQSLTLIATANQGSEATYESGFVIDKFPISRPNLTFSTLTVSNMSPEDSSIYLCSVLKDSSGANVLTFGAGSRLTVL.

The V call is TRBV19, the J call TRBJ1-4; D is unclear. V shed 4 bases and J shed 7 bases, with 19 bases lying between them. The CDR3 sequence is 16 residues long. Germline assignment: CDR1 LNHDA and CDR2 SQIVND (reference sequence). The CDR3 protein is CASSNKRHLRGEKLFF. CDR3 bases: TGTGCCAGTAGTAACAAAAGACACCTTCGGGGTGAAAAACTGTTTTTT.

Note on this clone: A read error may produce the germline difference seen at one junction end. CDR3 DNA sequence: TGCCCGAGAGGGACAGGGATCGGCTACGAGCAGTACTTC. Translation: CPRGTGIGYEQYF. J is TRBJ2-7 and V is TRBV12-5, with 9 bases aligning to TRBD1. Germline V gene lookup returns CDR1 LGHNT and CDR2 FRNRAP. The CDR3 covers 13 residues.

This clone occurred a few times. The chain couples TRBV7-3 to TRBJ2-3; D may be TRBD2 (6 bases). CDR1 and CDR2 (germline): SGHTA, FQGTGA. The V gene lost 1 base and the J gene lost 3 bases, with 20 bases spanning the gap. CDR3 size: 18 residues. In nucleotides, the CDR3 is TGTGCCAGCAGCTTAAAGGGTCCCGGAGGGATTAAAACAGATACGCAGTATTTT. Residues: CASSLKGPGGIKTDTQYF.

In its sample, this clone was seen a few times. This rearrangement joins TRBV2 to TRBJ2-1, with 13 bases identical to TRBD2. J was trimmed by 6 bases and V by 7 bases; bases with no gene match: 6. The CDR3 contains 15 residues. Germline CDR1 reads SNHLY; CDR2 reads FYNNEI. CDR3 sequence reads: CASTPTSGRSNEQFF. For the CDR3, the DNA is TGTGCCAGCACACCGACTAGCGGGAGGTCCAATGAGCAGTTCTTC.

CDR3 DNA: TGTGCCAGCTCACCAGGGACAGCTGCCCGGGAGACCCAGTACTTC. Protein product: CASSPGTAARETQYF. The genes are TRBV18 and TRBJ2-5; 7 nucleotides align to TRBD1. Trimming removed 2 bases from V and 5 bases from J; junction bases left unmatched: 8. CDR3 length: 15 amino acids. Germline CDR1 KGHSH, CDR2 LQKENI.

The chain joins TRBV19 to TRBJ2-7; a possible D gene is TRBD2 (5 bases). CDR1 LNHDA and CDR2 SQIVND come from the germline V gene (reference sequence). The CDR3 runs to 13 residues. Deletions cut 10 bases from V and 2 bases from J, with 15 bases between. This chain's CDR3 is CATQASGAYEQYF. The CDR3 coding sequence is TGTGCCACCCAGGCCTCCGGGGCCTACGAGCAGTACTTC. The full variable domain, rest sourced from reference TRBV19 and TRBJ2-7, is DGGITQSPKYLFRKEGQNVTLSCEQNLNHDAMYWYRQDPGQGLRLIYYSQIVNDFQKGDIAEGYSVSREKKESFPLTVTSAQKNPTAFYLCATQASGAYEQYFGPGTRLTVT.

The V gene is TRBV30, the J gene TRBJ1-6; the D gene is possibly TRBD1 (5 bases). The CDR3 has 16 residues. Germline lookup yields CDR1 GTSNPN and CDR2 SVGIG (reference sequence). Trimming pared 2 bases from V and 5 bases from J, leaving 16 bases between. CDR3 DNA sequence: TGTGCCTGGAGTCCTGGGGCGGCTTTTGATAATTCACCCCTCCACTTT. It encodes CAWSPGAAFDNSPLHF.

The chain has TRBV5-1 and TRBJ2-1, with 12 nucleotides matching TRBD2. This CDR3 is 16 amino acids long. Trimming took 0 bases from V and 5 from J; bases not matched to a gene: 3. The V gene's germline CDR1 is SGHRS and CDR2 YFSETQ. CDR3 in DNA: TGCGCCAGCAGCTTGGGCCTAGCGGGGGGGAACAATGAGCAGTTCTTC. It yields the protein CASSLGLAGGNNEQFF.

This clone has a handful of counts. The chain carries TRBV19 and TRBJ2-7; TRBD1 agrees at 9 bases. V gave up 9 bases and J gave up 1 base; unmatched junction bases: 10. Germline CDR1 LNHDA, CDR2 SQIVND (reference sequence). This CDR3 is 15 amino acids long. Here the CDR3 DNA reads TGTGCCAGAGGCAACTCGGGACAGGGATCCTACGAGCAGTACTTC. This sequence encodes CARGNSGQGSYEQYF.

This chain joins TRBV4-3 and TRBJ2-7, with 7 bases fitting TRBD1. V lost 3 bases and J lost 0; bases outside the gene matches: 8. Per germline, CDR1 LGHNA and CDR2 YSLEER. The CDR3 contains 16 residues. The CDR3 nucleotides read TGCGCCAGCAGCCAGGGGGACAGTTCCAGCTCCTACGAGCAGTACTTC. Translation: CASSQGDSSSSYEQYF.